This passage covers 24 T cell receptor beta chains from one sample sequenced in a study of blood T cells in healthy people across ages. For the second PCR, which ran for roughly 6 to 12 cycles, a sample-barcoded 5' primer and a J-beta primer mix were used. TCRdb processed the 5' RACE reads anew with MiXCR; each CDR3 protein has one entry. The sample records around 320,000 distinct CDR3 sequences, about 25% being singletons. Sequencing was done on a sample of blood. The source of these receptors is a woman in her sixties or seventies in good health.

This chain joins TRBV20-1 and TRBJ2-2; 7 nucleotides match TRBD2. This CDR3 is built from 16 residues. V gave up 4 bases and J gave up 5 bases; unmatched junction bases: 13. The germline CDR1 and CDR2 sequences are DFQATT and SNEGSKA (reference sequence). Here the CDR3 DNA reads TGCAGTGCTACGCCCGGGACCGGCGGGGGAACCGGGGAGCTGTTTTTT. It translates to CSATPGTGGGTGELFF.

This clonotype occurred once. V usage is TRBV30 and J usage is TRBJ2-1; D perhaps matches TRBD2 (6 bases). The end of the DNA aligns better with TRBJ2-5, so the J call may be wrong. Germline CDR1 GTSNPN, CDR2 SVGIG (reference sequence). This CDR3 has 12 residues. The CDR3 DNA sequence: TGTGCCTGGGCGTGGGGAGGAGAGACCCAGTACTTC. It encodes CAWAWGGETQYF.

This clonotype was recorded a few times. This sequence joins TRBV7-8 and TRBJ2-3, with D maybe TRBD1 (5 bases). With 3 bases removed from V and 6 bases from J, the gap between germline ends came to 19 bases. The germline CDR1 and CDR2 sequences are SGHVS and FQNEAQ. The CDR3 is 16 residues long. The CDR3 DNA follows: TGTGCCAGCAGCTTCGACTGGCCAGACAGCGACGATACGCAGTATTTT. Protein: CASSFDWPDSDDTQYF.

This clonotype was observed a handful of times. This rearrangement joins TRBV3-1 to TRBJ1-1, with D maybe TRBD1 (5 bases). Germline values: CDR1 LGHDT, CDR2 YNNKEL (reference sequence). This CDR3 is 14 amino acids long. With 4 bases removed from V and 6 bases from J, the gap between germline ends came to 15 bases. The CDR3 DNA reads as TGTGCCAGCAGCCGGGGGGACCCCGTGGCTGAAGCTTTCTTT. Translating it yields CASSRGDPVAEAFF.

This clonotype was recorded a few times. This chain joins TRBV7-2 and TRBJ2-6; TRBD1 matches 7 bases. Germline assignment: CDR1 SGHTA and CDR2 FQGNSA. Trimming at V came to 1 base and at J to 4 bases, leaving 10 bases not matched to a gene. CDR3 length equals 18 residues. CDR3 coding DNA: TGTGCCAGCAGCTTAGTGGGGACAGCTACCCGGGGGGCCAACGTCCTGACTTTC. It encodes CASSLVGTATRGANVLTF.

V and J are TRBV7-2 and TRBJ2-5; possibly TRBD2 for D (6 bases). The V and J ends lost 10 bases and 2 bases respectively, with 11 bases between them. This CDR3 has 12 amino acids. Germline V lookup: CDR1 SGHTA, CDR2 FQGNSA. CDR3 nucleotide sequence: TGTGCCACAGCCGGGGGTCAAGAGACCCAGTACTTC. Its protein is CATAGGQETQYF.

This clonotype was picked up many times. The chain has TRBV7-8 and TRBJ2-3; 11 positions match TRBD2. The germline V gene has CDR1 SGHVS and CDR2 FQNEAQ. The ends lost 1 base at V and 7 bases at J; junction bases unmatched: 10. The CDR3 extends over 17 amino acids. The CDR3 nucleotides read TGTGCCAGCAGCTTAGAAGGTAGCGGGAGGGCCGGTTATACGCAGTATTTT. This codes for CASSLEGSGRAGYTQYF.

This clonotype was found many times. V and J are TRBV6-2 or TRBV6-3 and TRBJ2-5; D might be TRBD1 or TRBD2, each matching 5 bases. The CDR3 sequence is 14 residues long. CDR1 is MNHEY, CDR2 SVGEGT, per germline. Trimming took 7 bases from V and 2 from J, leaving 14 bases between them. CDR3 nucleotide sequence: TGTGCCAGCAATACCGGGACCGGACAAGAGACCCAGTACTTC. Translation: CASNTGTGQETQYF.

This chain joins TRBV20-1 and TRBJ2-1; 7 bases align to TRBD1. CDR1 is DFQATT and CDR2 is SNEGSKA in the germline V gene (reference sequence). The CDR3 is 15 amino acids. V gave up 1 base and J gave up 12 bases; unmatched junction bases: 15. CDR3 DNA: TGCAGTGCTAGAGCTACCGGGACAGTTCGGTCAGGGCAGTTCTTC. Its translation is CSARATGTVRSGQFF.

V and J are TRBV29-1 and TRBJ2-1; tentative D call: TRBD2 (6 bases). The CDR3 is 13 amino acids. Trimming left V 8 bases short and J 1 base short, with 12 bases between. Germline assignment: CDR1 SQVTM and CDR2 ANQGSEA. CDR3 region: CSPPGDSYNEQFF. Written as DNA, the CDR3 is TGCAGCCCTCCGGGAGATTCCTACAATGAGCAGTTCTTC.

The table lists this clonotype with many counts. The V call is TRBV5-1, the J call TRBJ2-2; D is unresolved. V lost 4 bases, J lost 5 bases, and 15 bases lay in between. The CDR3 covers 15 residues. The germline V gene has CDR1 SGHRS and CDR2 YFSETQ. CDR3 loop: CASSPGGLRTGELFF. For the CDR3, the DNA is TGCGCCAGCAGCCCCGGTGGGCTTCGTACCGGGGAGCTGTTTTTT.

J is TRBJ1-2 and V is TRBV5-4, with D perhaps matching TRBD1 (5 bases). Trimming stripped 4 bases from V and 5 bases from J, with 12 bases between. This CDR3 is 13 amino acids long. From germline, CDR1 is SGHNT and CDR2 YYREEE (reference sequence). In DNA, the CDR3 is TGTGCCAGCAGCCGAGAGGGGTCGTATGGCTACACCTTC. Protein: CASSREGSYGYTF.

The chain carries TRBV11-2 and TRBJ2-5; D is possibly TRBD1 (6 bases). The CDR3 loop spans 14 amino acids. Trimming pared 8 bases from V and 2 bases from J, leaving 15 bases between. The V gene's germline CDR1 is SGHAT and CDR2 FQNNGV. The CDR3 is CASFPTTGQETQYF. CDR3 nucleotide sequence: TGTGCCAGCTTCCCTACCACAGGGCAAGAGACCCAGTACTTC.

The V call is TRBV6-5, the J call TRBJ1-3; D call uncertain. This CDR3 contains 16 residues. Germline CDR1 and CDR2: MNHEY and SVGAGI. Trimming pared 0 bases from V and 6 bases from J, leaving 15 bases between. In DNA, the CDR3 is TGTGCCAGCAGTTACTCGTATCGCTCGCCAGAAAACACCATATATTTT. Residues: CASSYSYRSPENTIYF.

The table lists this clonotype with a few counts. The rearrangement uses TRBV20-1 and TRBJ1-1; the D is unclear. V was shortened by 6 bases and J by 3 bases, with 11 bases between the two germline ends. The germline V gene has CDR1 DFQATT and CDR2 SNEGSKA (reference sequence). The CDR3 has 12 amino acids. CDR3 DNA: TGCAGTGCCCCCCGTGGGGACACTGAAGCTTTCTTT. It specifies CSAPRGDTEAFF.

This clonotype occurred once. The rearrangement joins TRBV20-1 to TRBJ1-5; no clear D gene. Germline V gene data show CDR1 as DFQATT and CDR2 as SNEGSKA (reference sequence). V was pared by 2 bases and J by 3 bases, with 14 bases between. The CDR3 contains 15 residues. CDR3 DNA: TGCAGTGCTAGACCTGGGATTGGGATCAATCAGCCCCAGCATTTT. Its translation: CSARPGIGINQPQHF.

The J gene is TRBJ2-5, the V gene TRBV29-1, with 7 bases lining up with TRBD1. The V segment lost 8 bases and the J segment 3 bases; nucleotides outside the gene matches: 6. CDR3 size: 12 residues. Per germline, CDR1 SQVTM and CDR2 ANQGSEA. The CDR3 DNA is TGCAGCTTCTCACAGGGGAAAGAGACCCAGTACTTC. This sequence encodes CSFSQGKETQYF. The full variable domain, in which reference TRBV29-1 and TRBJ2-5 provide the parts outside the CDR3, is SAVISQKPSRDICQRGTSLTIQCQVDSQVTMMFWYRQQPGQSLTLIATANQGSEATYESGFVIDKFPISRPNLTFSTLTVSNMSPEDSSIYLCSFSQGKETQYFGPGTRLLVL.

The chain couples TRBV29-1 to TRBJ1-1; D not resolved. Germline V lookup: CDR1 SQVTM, CDR2 ANQGSEA. The CDR3 has 13 residues. Trimming removed 4 bases at V and 3 bases at J, with 12 bases between. DNA for the CDR3: TGCAGCGTTGCCCAGAACCGGGACACTGAAGCTTTCTTT. Its translation is CSVAQNRDTEAFF.

The chain has TRBV6-2 or TRBV6-3 and TRBJ1-5; D remains ambiguous. CDR3 length: 16 amino acids. Trimming cost V 2 bases and J 6 bases, with 17 bases left between them. Germline assignment: CDR1 MNHEY and CDR2 SVGEGT. Written as DNA, the CDR3 is TGTGCCAGCAGTTACACGGCAGGACGGGGAAGTCAGCCCCAGCATTTT. This sequence encodes CASSYTAGRGSQPQHF.

This clonotype was counted between two and nine times. The rearrangement links TRBV28 to TRBJ1-6; D unclear. CDR3 size: 12 residues. The V gene lost 11 bases and the J gene lost 7 bases, with 12 bases spanning the gap. CDR1 and CDR2 from the germline V gene are MDHEN and SYDVKM. CDR3 region: CAAYRGNSPLHF. The CDR3, as DNA: TGTGCCGCCTATAGAGGGAATTCACCCCTCCACTTT.

The chain uses TRBV5-5 and TRBJ2-7; D gene uncertain. V lost 4 bases to trimming and J lost 6 bases, with 8 bases between them. Germline CDR1 reads SGHKS; CDR2 reads YYEKEE (reference sequence). The CDR3 has 11 amino acids. CDR3: CASSPSFEQYF. The CDR3 DNA reads TGTGCCAGCAGCCCAAGTTTCGAGCAGTACTTC.

CDR3 amino acids: CASSLDRGLDEQFF. CDR3 nucleotide sequence: TGCGCCAGCAGCTTGGACAGGGGCCTGGATGAGCAGTTCTTC. The V and J genes are TRBV5-1 and TRBJ2-1, with TRBD1 matching over 7 bases. The V segment lost 0 bases and the J segment 8 bases; nucleotides outside the gene matches: 5. Germline-derived CDR1 and CDR2 are SGHRS and YFSETQ. The CDR3 runs 14 residues.

In its sample, this clonotype was seen many times. The chain joins TRBV20-1 to TRBJ2-3; D not certain. The CDR3 has 14 amino acids. The V end lost 1 base, the J end lost 1 base, and 9 bases lay between the germline ends. CDR1 is DFQATT and CDR2 is SNEGSKA in the germline V gene (reference sequence). CDR3 in DNA: TGCAGTGCTAGAGTCTCGGTCGGCACAGATACGCAGTATTTT. Translated: CSARVSVGTDTQYF.

This clonotype showed up just a few times. V is TRBV14 and J is TRBJ1-4; TRBD1 matches 7 bases. The ends lost 6 bases at V and 7 bases at J; junction bases unmatched: 11. This CDR3 comprises 15 residues. The germline gives CDR1 SGHDN, CDR2 FVKESK. This CDR3 is CASSFRQGSGEKLFF. In nucleotides, the CDR3 is TGTGCCAGCAGTTTCCGACAGGGTAGCGGTGAAAAACTGTTTTTT.